This T cell receptor beta chain was documented in a study of tumor and adjacent non-tumor tissue in lung cancer. This CDR3 contains 15 residues. Germline CDR1 reads MDHEN; CDR2 reads SYDVKM. J was trimmed by 1 base and V by 6 bases; bases with no gene match: 8. This clonotype was seen at least ten times. TCRbeta libraries were built with three rounds of nested PCR, modified from ARM-PCR. Each CDR3 protein gets one entry after TCRdb re-called the multiplex PCR reads with MiXCR. The sample carries about 85,000 distinct CDR3 sequences, about 61% recorded once. RNA was extracted from bulk tissue without any cell sorting.

Sequenced sample: lung tumor tissue. This sequence joins TRBV28 and TRBJ2-7; 8 bases are a match to TRBD2. This clonotype originated in a man aged 70 or older with non-small cell lung cancer. The CDR3 loop is CASRKRGGWSYEQYF. The CDR3 DNA is TGTGCCAGCAGGAAACGGGGGGGCTGGTCCTACGAGCAGTACTTC.